This is a list of T cell receptor beta chains from one sample in a study of cytomegalovirus exposure and HLA in healthy donors. Sequenced by immunoSEQ multiplex PCR; TCRdb stores in-frame clones only, minus some. The sample has 200,000 or so clones; roughly 77% are singletons. Sequenced sample: PBMCs. The receptors come from a male donor in good health and CMV-seropositive. Each CDR3 is given with its conserved first and last residue. A D gene is named only where the DNA matches it firmly. Size tells how often a clone was seen (once, few, many) or the class of an expanded clone, and some rows leave it out.

j_call: TRBJ1-2; d_call: .; v_call: TRBV19; clone_size: .; cdr3_nt: TGTGCCAGTAGTATGAGAGTCCAGCCCGAAGGAGCCCTTAACTATGGCTACACCTTC; cdr3_aa: CASSMRVQPEGALNYGYTF
j_call: TRBJ1-4; d_call: .; v_call: TRBV11-3; clone_size: .; cdr3_nt: TGTGCCAGCAGCGGGGCGGGATCAACTAATGAAAAACTGTTTTTT; cdr3_aa: CASSGAGSTNEKLFF
j_call: TRBJ1-1; d_call: TRBD1; v_call: TRBV6-4; clone_size: .; cdr3_nt: TGTGCCAGCAGTAGGACAGGGCGGGACACTGAAGCTTTCTTT; cdr3_aa: CASSRTGRDTEAFF
j_call: TRBJ2-7; d_call: TRBD1; v_call: TRBV11-2; clone_size: .; cdr3_nt: TGTGCCAGCAGCTCCCAGGCGGGGCAGGGGGCCGGGGAGCAGTACTTC; cdr3_aa: CASSSQAGQGAGEQYF
j_call: TRBJ1-2; d_call: .; v_call: TRBV5-1; clone_size: .; cdr3_nt: TGCGCCAGCAGCTCAGTCCCCGGGAAGGACTATGGTTACACCTTC; cdr3_aa: CASSSVPGKDYGYTF
j_call: TRBJ1-2; d_call: TRBD1; v_call: TRBV29-1; clone_size: .; cdr3_nt: TGCAGCGCAACCCCCATCGAGGGACAGGGTTTTGGTGGCTACACCTTC; cdr3_aa: CSATPIEGQGFGGYTF
j_call: TRBJ2-2; d_call: .; v_call: TRBV7-2; clone_size: .; cdr3_nt: TGTGCCAGCAGCTTCGACATACCCGGGGAGCTGTTTTTT; cdr3_aa: CASSFDIPGELFF
j_call: TRBJ2-5; d_call: TRBD1; v_call: TRBV5-1; clone_size: .; cdr3_nt: TGCGCCAGCAGCCGCGGGACAGGGGGGGAAGAGACCCAGTACTTC; cdr3_aa: CASSRGTGGEETQYF
j_call: TRBJ1-4; d_call: TRBD1; v_call: TRBV2; clone_size: .; cdr3_nt: TGTGCCAGCAGTATACGACAGGGGTCGGCTGAAAAACTGTTTTTT; cdr3_aa: CASSIRQGSAEKLFF
j_call: TRBJ2-7; d_call: .; v_call: TRBV5-1; clone_size: .; cdr3_nt: TGCGCCAGCAGCTTTGGCGGGGTATCCTACGAGCAGTACTTC; cdr3_aa: CASSFGGVSYEQYF
j_call: TRBJ2-5; d_call: TRBD1; v_call: TRBV5-1; clone_size: .; cdr3_nt: TGCGCCAGCAGCCGCGGACAGGTCCCCCTCCAAGAGACCCAGTACTTC; cdr3_aa: CASSRGQVPLQETQYF
j_call: TRBJ2-4; d_call: TRBD2; v_call: TRBV18; clone_size: .; cdr3_nt: TGTGCCAGCTCACCACCGTCCAGTAGCGGGGGCCACAAAAACATTCAGTACTTC; cdr3_aa: CASSPPSSSGGHKNIQYF
j_call: TRBJ2-1; d_call: TRBD1; v_call: TRBV2; clone_size: .; cdr3_nt: TGTGCCAGCAGGCCGGACAGGGGAAGAAAGTTCTTC; cdr3_aa: CASRPDRGRKFF
j_call: TRBJ2-7; d_call: TRBD2; v_call: TRBV6-5; clone_size: .; cdr3_nt: TGTGCCAGCAGTTTAGGACTAGCGGACCGCTACGAGCAGTACTTC; cdr3_aa: CASSLGLADRYEQYF
j_call: TRBJ2-3; d_call: .; v_call: TRBV11-1; clone_size: few; cdr3_nt: TGTGCCAGCAGCTTAGCGGGCCTAAGCACAGATACGCAGTATTTT; cdr3_aa: CASSLAGLSTDTQYF
j_call: TRBJ2-1; d_call: TRBD2; v_call: TRBV6-1; clone_size: .; cdr3_nt: TGTGCCAGCAGCCTACTTAGCGGGGGGCTAAATGAGCAGTTCTTC; cdr3_aa: CASSLLSGGLNEQFF
j_call: TRBJ1-1; d_call: TRBD1; v_call: TRBV7-6; clone_size: .; cdr3_nt: TGTGCCAGCAGCATCGGACAGGGGGCGACTGAAGCTTTCTTT; cdr3_aa: CASSIGQGATEAFF
j_call: TRBJ1-6; d_call: TRBD1; v_call: TRBV5-4; clone_size: .; cdr3_nt: TGTGCCAGCAGCTTAGACAGGGGGCTCGATTCACCCCTCCACTTT; cdr3_aa: CASSLDRGLDSPLHF